This is a list of T cell receptor beta chains from one sample in a study of cytomegalovirus exposure and HLA in healthy donors. TCRdb's copy holds only in-frame clones and misses some; the assay was immunoSEQ multiplex PCR. The sample contains 80,000 to 90,000 clones, around 75% of which appear only once. Sequenced input: PBMCs. These receptors all stem from a man aged 40-55 years in good health and CMV-seronegative. Each CDR3 is given with its conserved first and last residue. The D gene is left open where the match is weak. Part of the rows lack a size; the others show once, few, many or a class for expanded clones.

>TRBV30|NA|NA|TRBJ1-6
TGTGCCTGGAGTGTACTTTTGAATTCACCCCTCCACTTT
CAWSVLLNSPLHF
>TRBV6-5|NA|NA|TRBJ2-7
TGTGCCAGCACCTCGACAGAAGCCTACGAGCAGTACTTC
CASTSTEAYEQYF
>TRBV19|NA|TRBD1|TRBJ1-2
TGTGCCAGTAGTAACAGGGGGGAGAGCTACACCTTC
CASSNRGESYTF
>TRBV27|NA|NA|TRBJ2-1
TGTGCCAGCAGTTTAGTGGGGACAAGCTCCTACAATGAGCAGTTCTTC
CASSLVGTSSYNEQFF
>TRBV5-4|once|TRBD1|TRBJ2-7
TGTGCCAGCAGCTCACAGGGGGTTGACGAGCAGTACTTC
CASSSQGVDEQYF
>TRBV18|NA|TRBD1|TRBJ1-1
TGTGCCAGCTCACCGGAGGGGGCGACGCCCTTCAACACTGAAGCTTTCTTT
CASSPEGATPFNTEAFF
>TRBV27|once|NA|TRBJ1-1
TGTGCCAGCAGCGAACGGACTCCTTACATGAACACTGAAGCTTTCTTT
CASSERTPYMNTEAFF
>TRBV25-1|NA|NA|TRBJ2-5
TGTGCCAGCAGTGAATGGAGGGTGGCTAGCCGGGAGACCCAGTACTTC
CASSEWRVASRETQYF
>TRBV4-1|few|TRBD1|TRBJ1-5
TGCGCCAGCAGCCAACAAACCGGGACAGGGAATCAGCCCCAGCATTTT
CASSQQTGTGNQPQHF
>TRBV7-2|NA|TRBD1|TRBJ2-6
TGTGCCAGCAGCCAAAGGACAGGGGCGGGCTCTGGGGCCAACGTCCTGACTTTC
CASSQRTGAGSGANVLTF
>TRBV6-1|once|TRBD2|TRBJ2-7
TGTGCCAGCACCAACAGCGGGATTCGCTACGAGCAGTACTTC
CASTNSGIRYEQYF
>TRBV6-5|NA|NA|TRBJ1-5
TGTGCCAGCAGTCGGAGCCCCAATCAGCCCCAGCATTTT
CASSRSPNQPQHF
>TRBV5-1|NA|NA|TRBJ2-1
TGCGCCAGCAGCTTGGGAGCCAGGGCCAATGAGCAGTTCTTC
CASSLGARANEQFF
>TRBV10-3|few|TRBD1|TRBJ2-6
TGTGCCATCAGTTCGGACAGGGAATCTGGGGCCAACGTCCTGACTTTC
CAISSDRESGANVLTF
>TRBV6-1|NA|NA|TRBJ2-7
TGTGCCAGCTTGTACACCTACGAGCAGTACTTC
CASLYTYEQYF
>TRBV18|NA|TRBD1|TRBJ1-1
TGTGCCAGCTCACCGAAGACAGGGGGCGAGAGTACTGAAGCTTTCTTT
CASSPKTGGESTEAFF
>TRBV15|few|NA|TRBJ1-2
TGTGCCACCAGCCCCGAGAGAGGCGAAGCTAACTATGGCTACACCTTC
CATSPERGEANYGYTF
>TRBV6-5|NA|NA|TRBJ1-4
TGTGCCAGCAGCCCCGGTGGAGGTACTAATGAAAAACTGTTTTTT
CASSPGGGTNEKLFF
>TRBV7-8|NA|TRBD1|TRBJ2-7
TGTGCCAGCAGCTTAGCGATCCCCGGACAGGGGTACGAGCAGTACTTC
CASSLAIPGQGYEQYF
>TRBV6-6|NA|NA|TRBJ1-3
TGTGCCAGCAGCTCAGGGGTTGACTCTGGAAACACCATATATTTT
CASSSGVDSGNTIYF
>TRBV19|NA|TRBD2|TRBJ2-1
TGTGCCAGTAGTGCGACTAGCGGGATTTCCTACAATGAGCAGTTCTTC
CASSATSGISYNEQFF
>TRBV11-2|NA|TRBD1|TRBJ1-1
TGTGCCAGCAGCCTTCTTCAGGGGGCCGGAACTGAAGCTTTCTTT
CASSLLQGAGTEAFF
>TRBV18|NA|TRBD2|TRBJ2-1
TGTGCCAGCTCACCTCAAGCGGGAGGGGCCAACAATGAGCAGTTCTTC
CASSPQAGGANNEQFF
>TRBV6-1|NA|TRBD2|TRBJ2-5
TGTGCCAGCAGTGAACTAGCGGGAGGGCCGGAGACCCAGTACTTC
CASSELAGGPETQYF
>TRBV5-1|once|TRBD1|TRBJ1-4
TGCGCCAGCAGCTTTACAGGGGAGAATGAAAAACTGTTTTTT
CASSFTGENEKLFF
>TRBV6-4|NA|NA|TRBJ2-3
TGTGCCAGCAGTGACTCAGGACACAGCACAGATACGCAGTATTTT
CASSDSGHSTDTQYF
>TRBV9|NA|TRBD2|TRBJ2-3
TGTGCCAGCAGCGTAGATCCTAGCGGGACAAACACAGATACGCAGTATTTT
CASSVDPSGTNTDTQYF
>TRBV15|once|NA|TRBJ2-1
TGTGCCACCAGCAGAGATTACGAGGATGAGCAGTTCTTC
CATSRDYEDEQFF
>TRBV7-2|NA|TRBD2|TRBJ2-3
TGTGCCAGCAGCCCCTTGGCGGGAGGGCTTGGAGATACGCAGTATTTT
CASSPLAGGLGDTQYF
>TRBV11-2|NA|NA|TRBJ2-7
TGTGCCAGCAGCTTTAACTACGAGCAGTACTTC
CASSFNYEQYF
>TRBV7-9|NA|NA|TRBJ1-6
TGTGCCAGCAGCTTGTCCCGGGGATTCACACCCCTCCACTTT
CASSLSRGFTPLHF
>TRBV29-1|NA|NA|TRBJ2-5
TGCAGCGTTGAACAGAACCAAGAGACCCAGTACTTC
CSVEQNQETQYF
>TRBV30|NA|NA|TRBJ1-1
TGTGCCTGGAGTTCCTGGGAAGGGAGGGAAGCTTTCTTT
CAWSSWEGREAFF
>TRBV2|NA|TRBD1|TRBJ1-5
TGTGCCAGCAGTGATGATGTAGGGGACAGAAATAGCAATCAGCCCCAGCATTTT
CASSDDVGDRNSNQPQHF
>TRBV10-3|few|NA|TRBJ1-3
TGTGCCATCAGCGACAGCTCTGGAAACACCATATATTTT
CAISDSSGNTIYF
>TRBV5-1|once|TRBD1|TRBJ1-1
TGCGCCAGCAGTTTGGGGGACAGGGAGAACACTGAAGCTTTCTTT
CASSLGDRENTEAFF
>TRBV4-1|NA|NA|TRBJ1-1
TGCGCCAGCAGCCAAGTGTACGTTTTGGGGACAACGGTGAAGACTGAAGCTTTCTTT
CASSQVYVLGTTVKTEAFF
>TRBV6-6|few|NA|TRBJ2-5
TGTGCCAGCAGTCCGATGGGAGTTTCGGAGACCCAGTACTTC
CASSPMGVSETQYF
>TRBV6-5|NA|NA|TRBJ2-7
TGTGCCAGCAGTAACGGGATTCTGGAATCCGAGCAGTACTTC
CASSNGILESEQYF
>TRBV15|NA|TRBD2|TRBJ2-1
TGTGCCACCAGCAGAGTAAGGGGCGGGAGTATCGGGAATGAGCAGTTCTTC
CATSRVRGGSIGNEQFF
>TRBV4-1|NA|TRBD2|TRBJ2-1
TGCGCCAGCAGCCAAGAGTTCGGGCTAGCGGGTGGCGATGAGCAGTTCTTC
CASSQEFGLAGGDEQFF
>TRBV6-9|NA|NA|TRBJ2-7
TGTGCCAGCAGTTATGGTGAAGGGGGCTACGAGCAGTACTTC
CASSYGEGGYEQYF
>TRBV12-5|NA|NA|TRBJ2-5
TGTGCTAGTGGGAAAACAGGGTCGGAGACCCAGTACTTC
CASGKTGSETQYF
>TRBV29-1|NA|TRBD2|TRBJ2-1
TGCAGCGTTGGGGCGGGGGGGTACAATGAGCAGTTCTTC
CSVGAGGYNEQFF
>TRBV30|NA|TRBD2|TRBJ2-7
TGTGCCTGGAGTGTACTAGCGGGAGGTGTTTCTGGGAGGTCCTACGAGCAGTACTTC
CAWSVLAGGVSGRSYEQYF
>TRBV5-8|NA|NA|TRBJ1-1
TGTGCCAGCAGCTTATCAGGGGAGGGCACTGAAGCTTTCTTT
CASSLSGEGTEAFF
>TRBV28|NA|NA|TRBJ1-5
TGTGCCAGCAGTATACGACAGGTCAATCAGCCCCAGCATTTT
CASSIRQVNQPQHF
>TRBV19|NA|TRBD1|TRBJ1-2
TGTGCCAGTACTGGACAGGGACAATGGCGAGGCTACACCTTC
CASTGQGQWRGYTF
>TRBV7-9|NA|NA|TRBJ1-1
TGTGCCAGCAGCTCGGTAGGGGGGCGGGGGGCTTTCTTT
CASSSVGGRGAFF
>TRBV6-4|NA|TRBD2|TRBJ2-2
TGTGCCAGCAGTAGACTAGCGGGAGGGCCGGTCACCGGGGAGCTGTTTTTT
CASSRLAGGPVTGELFF